These 10 T cell receptor beta chains were sequenced from one sample in a study of preoperative IRX-2 immunotherapy in early breast cancer. Treatment of the sample: preoperative locoregional IRX-2 cytokine immunotherapy. Some clones are missing from TCRdb's copy, which holds only in-frame ones; the method was immunoSEQ multiplex PCR. The data hold roughly 43,000 clones, with about 95% observed a single time. The material was tumor tissue, obtained after IRX-2 immunotherapy. All receptors come from a human donor with breast cancer.

J is TRBJ2-3 and V is TRBV27, with D tentatively TRBD1 or TRBD2 (5 bases each). Germline V lookup: CDR1 MNHEY, CDR2 SMNVEV (reference sequence). The CDR3 consists of 15 residues. The V and J ends lost 3 bases and 0 bases respectively, with 10 bases between them. The CDR3 DNA follows: TGTGCCAGCAGTTTTCGGGGACCTAGCACAGATACGCAGTATTTT. Residues: CASSFRGPSTDTQYF.

The chain employs TRBV27 and TRBJ2-5, with a weak D call TRBD1 (5 bases). V was clipped by 8 bases and J by 4 bases, with 20 bases between them. The V gene's germline CDR1 is MNHEY and CDR2 SMNVEV (reference sequence). The CDR3 covers 15 residues. The chain's CDR3 is CASGAKAFGAETQYF. In nucleotides, the CDR3 is TGTGCCAGCGGGGCCAAGGCATTTGGGGCAGAGACCCAGTACTTC.

J is TRBJ1-5 and V is TRBV23-1; no firm D call. TRBV23-1 is placed among ORFs of uncertain function. CDR3 length equals 11 residues. With 2 bases removed from V and 7 bases from J, the gap between germline ends came to 3 bases. CDR3 nucleotide sequence: TGCGCCAGCAGTCAACTACAGCCCCAGCATTTT. Translating gives CASSQLQPQHF.

The J gene is TRBJ1-2, the V gene TRBV7-2, with D possibly being TRBD1 (6 bases). The CDR3 is made up of 13 amino acids. V dropped 5 bases and J dropped 7 bases, with 14 bases sitting between them. Germline assignment: CDR1 SGHTA and CDR2 FQGNSA. The chain's CDR3 is CASSPGGAGGYTF. CDR3 nucleotides: TGTGCCAGCAGCCCGGGGGGGGCTGGTGGCTACACCTTC. Complete variable domain (other parts from reference TRBV7-2 and TRBJ1-2): GAGVSQSPSNKVTEKGKDVELRCDPISGHTALYWYRQSLGQGLEFLIYFQGNSAPDKSGLPSDRFSAERTGGSVSTLTIQRTQQEDSAVYLCASSPGGAGGYTFGSGTRLTVV.

The chain combines TRBV2 with TRBJ2-7; 8 nucleotides match TRBD1. Germline V lookup: CDR1 SNHLY, CDR2 FYNNEI. V shed 1 base and J 11 bases; nucleotides not matched to a gene: 7. This CDR3 has 13 residues. The CDR3 nucleotides read TGTGCCAGCAGTGAAGGGACAGGGAGGCGAGAGTACTTC. It is translated as CASSEGTGRREYF.

This chain joins TRBV18 and TRBJ1-1, with a tentative D call TRBD1 (5 bases). This CDR3 is 15 amino acids long. V lost 3 bases and J lost 2, with 13 bases in between. Germline-derived CDR1 and CDR2 are KGHSH and LQKENI. CDR3 sequence reads: CASSPTTGRNTEAFF. Written as DNA, the CDR3 is TGTGCCAGCTCACCCACCACAGGCAGAAACACTGAAGCTTTCTTT.

The gene calls are TRBV7-8 and TRBJ2-5; the match to TRBD2 covers 11 bases. The end of the DNA is better explained by TRBJ2-7, so the J call may be wrong. The length of the CDR3 is 17 residues. The germline gives CDR1 SGHVS, CDR2 FQNEAQ. The CDR3 sequence is CASSAQLAGAWSYEQYF. CDR3 in DNA: TGTGCCAGCAGCGCCCAACTAGCGGGAGCATGGTCCTACGAGCAGTACTTC.

V and J are TRBV29-1 and TRBJ1-4; D is undetermined. V was shortened by 0 bases and J by 8 bases, with 7 bases between the two germline ends. Per the germline V gene, CDR1 is SQVTM and CDR2 is ANQGSEA. CDR3 length: 12 amino acids. In DNA, the CDR3 is TGCAGCGTTGAAGACGTGGAAGAAAAACTGTTTTTT. Translation: CSVEDVEEKLFF.

The chain recombines TRBV29-1 with TRBJ2-3; 9 bases fit TRBD2. From germline, CDR1 is SQVTM and CDR2 ANQGSEA. The CDR3 spans 14 residues. V shed 4 bases and J 5 bases; nucleotides not matched to a gene: 7. The CDR3 nucleotides read TGCAGCGTTGTCGTAGCGGGGGTTGGAGATACGCAGTATTTT. Encoded protein: CSVVVAGVGDTQYF.

V and J are TRBV9 and TRBJ2-1; 8 bases fit TRBD2. V trimming: 4 bases; J trimming: 1 base; junction bases outside the gene matches: 4. Per the germline V gene, CDR1 is SGDLS and CDR2 is YYNGEE. The CDR3 spans 15 residues. The CDR3 is CASSLSGSSYNEQFF. CDR3 bases: TGTGCCAGCAGCCTAAGCGGGAGTTCCTACAATGAGCAGTTCTTC.